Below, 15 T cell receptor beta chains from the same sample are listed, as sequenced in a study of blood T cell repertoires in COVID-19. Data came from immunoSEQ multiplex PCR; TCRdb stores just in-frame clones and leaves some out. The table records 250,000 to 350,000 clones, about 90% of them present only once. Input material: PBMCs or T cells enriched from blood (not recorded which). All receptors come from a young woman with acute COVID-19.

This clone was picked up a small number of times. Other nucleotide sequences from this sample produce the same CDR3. Here the CDR3 DNA reads TGCGCCAGCAGCTTGGGGACTAGCGGGAATGAGCAGTTCTTC. Translation: CASSLGTSGNEQFF. V gene TRBV5-1 combines with J gene TRBJ2-1; 11 bases agree with TRBD2. The CDR3 is made up of 14 amino acids. In germline, CDR1 is SGHRS, CDR2 YFSETQ. V was pared by 0 bases and J by 7 bases, with 0 bases of the junction left unmatched.

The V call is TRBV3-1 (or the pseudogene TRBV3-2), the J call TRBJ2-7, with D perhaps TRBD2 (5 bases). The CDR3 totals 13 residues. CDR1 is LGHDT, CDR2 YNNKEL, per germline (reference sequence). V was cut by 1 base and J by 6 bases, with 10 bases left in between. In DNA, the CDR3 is TGTGCCAGCAGCCAAGGGCTAGCTTTCGAGCAGTACTTC. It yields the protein CASSQGLAFEQYF.

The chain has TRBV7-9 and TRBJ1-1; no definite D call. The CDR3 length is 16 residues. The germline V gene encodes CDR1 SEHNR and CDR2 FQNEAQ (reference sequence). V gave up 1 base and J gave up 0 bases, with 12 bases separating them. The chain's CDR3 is CASSLVGDGMNTEAFF. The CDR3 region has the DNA TGTGCCAGCAGCTTAGTAGGAGACGGCATGAACACTGAAGCTTTCTTT.

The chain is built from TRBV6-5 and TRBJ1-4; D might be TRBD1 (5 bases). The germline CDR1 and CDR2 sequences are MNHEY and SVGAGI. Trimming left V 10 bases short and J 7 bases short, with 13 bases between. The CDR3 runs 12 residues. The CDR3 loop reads CATQDSGEKLFF. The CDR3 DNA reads TGTGCCACCCAAGACAGTGGTGAAAAACTGTTTTTT.

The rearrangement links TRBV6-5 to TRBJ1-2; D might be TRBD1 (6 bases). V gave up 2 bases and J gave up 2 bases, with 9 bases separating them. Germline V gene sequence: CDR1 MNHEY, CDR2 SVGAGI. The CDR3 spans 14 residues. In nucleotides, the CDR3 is TGTGCCAGCAGTTACGCAGGGGTGAACTATGGCTACACCTTC. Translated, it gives CASSYAGVNYGYTF.

The CDR3 region has the DNA TGTGCCACCAGCTCGGGGTACGAGCAGTACTTC. It yields the protein CATSSGYEQYF. The chain couples TRBV15 to TRBJ2-7; D might be TRBD2 (5 bases). This CDR3 is built from 11 residues. Trimming stripped 5 bases from V and 4 bases from J, with 6 bases between. Per the germline V gene, CDR1 is LNHNV and CDR2 is YYDKDF (reference sequence).

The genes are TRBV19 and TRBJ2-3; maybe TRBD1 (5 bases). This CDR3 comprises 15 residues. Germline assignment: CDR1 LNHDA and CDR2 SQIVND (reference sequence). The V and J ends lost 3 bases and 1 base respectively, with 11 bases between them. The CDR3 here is CASSIQQDRTDTQYF. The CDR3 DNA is TGTGCCAGTAGTATTCAACAGGATCGCACAGATACGCAGTATTTT.

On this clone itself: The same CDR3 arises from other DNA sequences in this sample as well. The CDR3 region has the DNA TGTGCCAGCAGCTTAACCGAGATGAACACTGAAGCTTTCTTT. Translated, it gives CASSLTEMNTEAFF. The V gene is TRBV7-9, the J gene TRBJ1-1; the D is unclear. Germline assignment: CDR1 SEHNR and CDR2 FQNEAQ (reference sequence). CDR3 length: 14 residues. Trimming removed 2 bases from V and 0 bases from J, with 7 bases in between.

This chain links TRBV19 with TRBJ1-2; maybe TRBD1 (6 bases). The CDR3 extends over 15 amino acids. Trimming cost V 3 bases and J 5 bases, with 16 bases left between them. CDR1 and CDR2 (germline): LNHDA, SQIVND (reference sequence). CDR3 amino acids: CASSITGTPAYGYTF. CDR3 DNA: TGTGCCAGTAGTATTACCGGGACACCGGCGTATGGCTACACCTTC.

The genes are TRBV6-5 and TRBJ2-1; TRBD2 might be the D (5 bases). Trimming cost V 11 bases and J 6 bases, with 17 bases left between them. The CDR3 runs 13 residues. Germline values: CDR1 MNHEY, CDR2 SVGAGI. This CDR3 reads CAAAERRFNEQFF. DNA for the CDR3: TGTGCCGCGGCGGAGCGGAGATTCAATGAGCAGTTCTTC.

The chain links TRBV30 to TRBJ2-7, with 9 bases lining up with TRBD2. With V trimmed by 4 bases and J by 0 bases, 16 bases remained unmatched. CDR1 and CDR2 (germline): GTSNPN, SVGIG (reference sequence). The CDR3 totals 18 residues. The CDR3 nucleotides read TGTGCCTGGACTTCAGGGCTCGGACTAGCGTTTAGCTCCTACGAGCAGTACTTC. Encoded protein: CAWTSGLGLAFSSYEQYF. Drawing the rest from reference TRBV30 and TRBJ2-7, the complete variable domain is SQTIHQWPATLVQPVGSPLSLECTVEGTSNPNLYWYRQAAGRGLQLLFYSVGIGQISSEVPQNLSASRPQDRQFILSSKKLLLSDSGFYLCAWTSGLGLAFSSYEQYFGPGTRLTVT.

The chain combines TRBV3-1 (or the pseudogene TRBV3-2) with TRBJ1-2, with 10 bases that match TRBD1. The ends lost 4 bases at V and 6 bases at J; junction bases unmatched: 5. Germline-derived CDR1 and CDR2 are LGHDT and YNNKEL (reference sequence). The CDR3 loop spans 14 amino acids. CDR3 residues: CASSPRQGAHGYTF. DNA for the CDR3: TGTGCCAGCAGCCCGAGACAGGGGGCTCATGGCTACACCTTC.

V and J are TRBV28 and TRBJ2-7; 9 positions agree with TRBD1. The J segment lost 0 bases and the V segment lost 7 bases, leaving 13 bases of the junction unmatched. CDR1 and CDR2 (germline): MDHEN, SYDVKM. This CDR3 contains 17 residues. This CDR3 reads CASIGPYTGGRSYEQYF. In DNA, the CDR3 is TGTGCCAGCATTGGGCCCTATACAGGGGGCCGCTCCTACGAGCAGTACTTC.

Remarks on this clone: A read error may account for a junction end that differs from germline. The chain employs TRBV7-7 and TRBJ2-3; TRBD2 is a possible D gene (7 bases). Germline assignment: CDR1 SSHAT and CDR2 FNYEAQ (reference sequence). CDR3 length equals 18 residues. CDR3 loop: CASSLGSRGGGSTDTQYF. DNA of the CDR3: TGTGCTAGCAGCTTAGGTTCTCGCGGGGGCGGCAGCACAGATACGCAGTATTTT.

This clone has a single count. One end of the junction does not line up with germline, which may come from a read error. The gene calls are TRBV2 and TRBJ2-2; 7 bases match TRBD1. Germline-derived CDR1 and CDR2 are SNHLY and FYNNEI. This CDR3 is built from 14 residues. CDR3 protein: CASREGGTVGELFF. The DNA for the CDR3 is TGTGCCAGCAGGGAAGGGGGCACGGTCGGGGAGCTGTTTTTT.